This T cell receptor (beta chain) is drawn from a study of cytomegalovirus exposure and HLA in healthy donors. Primers for the PCR totalled 60 Vbeta and 13 Jbeta. Sequenced by immunoSEQ multiplex PCR; TCRdb stores in-frame clones only, minus some. The table includes some 160,000 clones, about three quarters detected once. Trimming removed 4 bases from V and 4 bases from J; junction bases left unmatched: 4. The germline gives CDR1 MNHNS, CDR2 SASEGT. This CDR3 is built from 14 residues. This clone was found a few times. This clonotype was obtained from a woman aged 40 to 49 in good health and CMV-seronegative. Sequenced material: PBMCs. The chain is built from TRBV6-1 and TRBJ1-1, with 9 bases fitting TRBD1. The CDR3 region is CASSVGTGSTEAFF. The DNA of the CDR3 is TGTGCCAGCAGTGTAGGGACAGGGTCCACTGAAGCTTTCTTT.